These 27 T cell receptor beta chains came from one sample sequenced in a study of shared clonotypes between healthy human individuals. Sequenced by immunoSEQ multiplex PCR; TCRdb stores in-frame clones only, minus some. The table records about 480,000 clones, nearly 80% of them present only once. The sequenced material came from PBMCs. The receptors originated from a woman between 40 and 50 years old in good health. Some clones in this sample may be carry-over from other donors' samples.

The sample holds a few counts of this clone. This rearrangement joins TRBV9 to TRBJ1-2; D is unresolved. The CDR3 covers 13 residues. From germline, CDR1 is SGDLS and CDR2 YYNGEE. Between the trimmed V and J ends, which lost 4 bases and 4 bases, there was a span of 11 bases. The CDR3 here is CASSPTRFYGYTF. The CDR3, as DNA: TGTGCCAGCAGCCCCACACGATTCTATGGCTACACCTTC.

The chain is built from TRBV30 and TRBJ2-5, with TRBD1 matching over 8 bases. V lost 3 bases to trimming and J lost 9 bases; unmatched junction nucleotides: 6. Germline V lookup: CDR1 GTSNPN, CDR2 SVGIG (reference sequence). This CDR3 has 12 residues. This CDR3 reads CAWSATGGPQYF. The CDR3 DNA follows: TGTGCCTGGAGCGCTACAGGGGGTCCCCAGTACTTC.

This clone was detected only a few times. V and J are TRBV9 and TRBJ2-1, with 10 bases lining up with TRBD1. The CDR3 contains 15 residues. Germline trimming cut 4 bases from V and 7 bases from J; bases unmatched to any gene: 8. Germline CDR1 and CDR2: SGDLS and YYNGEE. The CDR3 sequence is CASSSGTGEGNEQFF. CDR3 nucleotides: TGTGCCAGCAGCTCCGGGACAGGGGAGGGGAATGAGCAGTTCTTC. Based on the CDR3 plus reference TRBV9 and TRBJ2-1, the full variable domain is DSGVTQTPKHLITATGQRVTLRCSPRSGDLSVYWYQQSLDQGLQFLIQYYNGEERAKGNILERFSAQQFPDLHSELNLSSLELGDSALYFCASSSGTGEGNEQFFGPGTRLTVL.

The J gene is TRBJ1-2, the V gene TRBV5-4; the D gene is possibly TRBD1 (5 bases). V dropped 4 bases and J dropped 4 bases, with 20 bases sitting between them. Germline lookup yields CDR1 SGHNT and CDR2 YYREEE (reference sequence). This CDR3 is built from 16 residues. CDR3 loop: CASSPITTTVSYGYTF. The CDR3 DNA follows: TGTGCCAGCAGCCCCATAACGACGACAGTTTCCTATGGCTACACCTTC.

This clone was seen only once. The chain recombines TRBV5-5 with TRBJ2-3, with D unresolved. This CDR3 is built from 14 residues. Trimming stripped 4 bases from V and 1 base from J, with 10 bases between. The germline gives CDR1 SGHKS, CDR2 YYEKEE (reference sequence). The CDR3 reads CASSLPGGTDTQYF. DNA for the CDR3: TGTGCCAGCAGCCTTCCAGGTGGCACAGATACGCAGTATTTT.

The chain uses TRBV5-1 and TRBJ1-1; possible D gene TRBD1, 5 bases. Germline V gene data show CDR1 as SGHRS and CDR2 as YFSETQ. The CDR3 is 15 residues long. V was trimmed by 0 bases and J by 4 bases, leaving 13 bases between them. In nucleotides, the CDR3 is TGCGCCAGCAGCTTGGAGGTGGGACTCAGCACTGAAGCTTTCTTT. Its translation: CASSLEVGLSTEAFF.

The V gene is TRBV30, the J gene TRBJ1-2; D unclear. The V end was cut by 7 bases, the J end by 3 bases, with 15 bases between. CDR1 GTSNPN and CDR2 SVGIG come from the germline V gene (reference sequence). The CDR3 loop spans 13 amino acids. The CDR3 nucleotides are TGTGCCTACCCGGACGGGAGAGACTATGGCTACACCTTC. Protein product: CAYPDGRDYGYTF.

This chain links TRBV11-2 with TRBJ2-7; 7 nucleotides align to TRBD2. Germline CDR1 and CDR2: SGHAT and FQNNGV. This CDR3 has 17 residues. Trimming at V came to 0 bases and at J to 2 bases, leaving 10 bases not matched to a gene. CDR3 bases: TGTGCCAGCAGCTTAGATTTCGGCGCGGGGGTTACCTACGAGCAGTACTTC. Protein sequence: CASSLDFGAGVTYEQYF.

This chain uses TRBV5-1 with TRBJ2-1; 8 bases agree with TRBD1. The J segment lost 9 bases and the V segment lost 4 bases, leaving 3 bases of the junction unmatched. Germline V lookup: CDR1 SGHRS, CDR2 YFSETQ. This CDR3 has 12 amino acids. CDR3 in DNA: TGCGCCAGCAGCCCCGGACAGGGTGAGCAGTTCTTC. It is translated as CASSPGQGEQFF.

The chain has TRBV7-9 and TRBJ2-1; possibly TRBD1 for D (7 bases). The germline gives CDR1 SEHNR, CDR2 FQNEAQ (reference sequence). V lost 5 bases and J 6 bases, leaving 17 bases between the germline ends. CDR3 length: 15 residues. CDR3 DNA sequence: TGTGCCAGCAGCCCCAGGGGGGTGGGGATCAATGAGCAGTTCTTC. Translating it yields CASSPRGVGINEQFF.

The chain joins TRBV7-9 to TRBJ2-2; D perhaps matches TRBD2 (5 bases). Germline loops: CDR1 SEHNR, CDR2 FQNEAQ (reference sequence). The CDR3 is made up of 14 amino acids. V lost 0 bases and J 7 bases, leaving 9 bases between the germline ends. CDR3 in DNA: TGTGCCAGCAGCTTAGCTCTAGCTATCGGGGAGCTGTTTTTT. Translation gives CASSLALAIGELFF.

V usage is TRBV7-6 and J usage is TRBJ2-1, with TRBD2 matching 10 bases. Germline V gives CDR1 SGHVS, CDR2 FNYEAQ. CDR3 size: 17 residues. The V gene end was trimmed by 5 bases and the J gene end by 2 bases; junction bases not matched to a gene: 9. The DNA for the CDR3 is TGTGCCAGCAGCCTCGACGTAGCGGGAGGTCCCTACAATGAGCAGTTCTTC. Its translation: CASSLDVAGGPYNEQFF.

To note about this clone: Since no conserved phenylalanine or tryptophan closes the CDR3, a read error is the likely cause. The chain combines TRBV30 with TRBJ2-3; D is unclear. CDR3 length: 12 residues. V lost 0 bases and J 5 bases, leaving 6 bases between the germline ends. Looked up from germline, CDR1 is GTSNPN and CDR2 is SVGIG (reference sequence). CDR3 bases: TGTGCCTGGAGTGTACAGCTAGATACGCAGTATCTT. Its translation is CAWSVQLDTQYL.

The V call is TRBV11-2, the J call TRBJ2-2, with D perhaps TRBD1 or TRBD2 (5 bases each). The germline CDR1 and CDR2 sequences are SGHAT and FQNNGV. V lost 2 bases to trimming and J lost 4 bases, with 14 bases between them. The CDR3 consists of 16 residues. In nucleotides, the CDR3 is TGTGCCAGCAGCTTAATTACTGGGGGTAGCACCGGGGAGCTGTTTTTT. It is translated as CASSLITGGSTGELFF.

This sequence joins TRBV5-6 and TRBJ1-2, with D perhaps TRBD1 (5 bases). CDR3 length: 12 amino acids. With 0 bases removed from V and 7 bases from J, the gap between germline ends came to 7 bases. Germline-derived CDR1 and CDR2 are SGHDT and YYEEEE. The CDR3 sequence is CASSLARGGYTF. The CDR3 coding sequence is TGTGCCAGCAGCTTGGCTAGGGGTGGCTACACCTTC.

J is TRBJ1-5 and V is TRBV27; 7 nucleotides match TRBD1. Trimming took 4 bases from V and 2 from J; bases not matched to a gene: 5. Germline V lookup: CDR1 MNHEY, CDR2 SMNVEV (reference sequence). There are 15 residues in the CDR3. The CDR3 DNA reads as TGTGCCAGCAGTTCCCGCGGGACAGGCAATCAGCCCCAGCATTTT. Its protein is CASSSRGTGNQPQHF.

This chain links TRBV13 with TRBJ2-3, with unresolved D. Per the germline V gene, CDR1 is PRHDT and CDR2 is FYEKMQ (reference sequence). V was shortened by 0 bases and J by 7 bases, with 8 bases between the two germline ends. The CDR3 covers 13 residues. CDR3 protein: CASSLGGFYTQYF. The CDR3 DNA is TGTGCCAGCAGCTTAGGGGGTTTCTATACGCAGTATTTT.

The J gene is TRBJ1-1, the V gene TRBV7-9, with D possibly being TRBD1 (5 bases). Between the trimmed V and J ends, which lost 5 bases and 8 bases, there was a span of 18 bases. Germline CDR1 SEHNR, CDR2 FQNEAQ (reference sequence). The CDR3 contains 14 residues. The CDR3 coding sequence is TGTGCCAGCAGCGTGGGACGGTGGAGTGGGGAAGCTTTCTTT. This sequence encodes CASSVGRWSGEAFF.

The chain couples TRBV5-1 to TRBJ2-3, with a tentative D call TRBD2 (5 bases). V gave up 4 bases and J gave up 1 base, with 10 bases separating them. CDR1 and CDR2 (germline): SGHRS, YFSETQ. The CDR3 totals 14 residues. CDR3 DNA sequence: TGCGCCAGCAGCCCCAGCGGCCGCACAGATACGCAGTATTTT. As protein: CASSPSGRTDTQYF.

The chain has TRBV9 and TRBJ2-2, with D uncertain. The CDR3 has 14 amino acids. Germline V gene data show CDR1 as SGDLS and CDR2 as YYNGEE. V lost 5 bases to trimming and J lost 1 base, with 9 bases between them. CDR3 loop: CASSTAVNTGELFF. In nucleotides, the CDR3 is TGTGCCAGCAGTACCGCGGTGAACACCGGGGAGCTGTTTTTT. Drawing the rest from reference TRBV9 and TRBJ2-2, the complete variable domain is DSGVTQTPKHLITATGQRVTLRCSPRSGDLSVYWYQQSLDQGLQFLIQYYNGEERAKGNILERFSAQQFPDLHSELNLSSLELGDSALYFCASSTAVNTGELFFGEGSRLTVL.

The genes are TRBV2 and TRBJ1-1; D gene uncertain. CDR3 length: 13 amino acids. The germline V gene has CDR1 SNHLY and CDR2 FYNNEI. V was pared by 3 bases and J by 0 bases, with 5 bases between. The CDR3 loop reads CASSDEVNTEAFF. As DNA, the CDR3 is TGTGCCAGCAGTGATGAAGTGAACACTGAAGCTTTCTTT.

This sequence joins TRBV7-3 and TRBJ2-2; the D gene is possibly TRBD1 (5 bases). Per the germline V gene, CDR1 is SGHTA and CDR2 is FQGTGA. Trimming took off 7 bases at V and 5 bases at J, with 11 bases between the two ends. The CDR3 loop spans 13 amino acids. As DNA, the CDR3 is TGTGCCAGCACTGTGGGGCCTACCGGGGAGCTGTTTTTT. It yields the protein CASTVGPTGELFF.

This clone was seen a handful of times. CDR3 coding DNA: TGTGCCAGCAGTTTACGACAGAATTTATTGAACGAGCAGTACTTC. It translates to CASSLRQNLLNEQYF. This chain joins TRBV27 and TRBJ2-7; D is perhaps TRBD1 (5 bases). This CDR3 spans 15 amino acids. V lost 2 bases, J lost 5 bases, and 16 bases lay in between. Germline CDR1 and CDR2: MNHEY and SMNVEV (reference sequence).

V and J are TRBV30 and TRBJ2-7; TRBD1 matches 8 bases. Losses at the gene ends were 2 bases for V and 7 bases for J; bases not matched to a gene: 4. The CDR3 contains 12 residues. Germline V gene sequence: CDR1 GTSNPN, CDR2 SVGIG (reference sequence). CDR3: CAWSMGQVEQYF. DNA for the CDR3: TGTGCCTGGAGTATGGGACAGGTTGAGCAGTACTTC.

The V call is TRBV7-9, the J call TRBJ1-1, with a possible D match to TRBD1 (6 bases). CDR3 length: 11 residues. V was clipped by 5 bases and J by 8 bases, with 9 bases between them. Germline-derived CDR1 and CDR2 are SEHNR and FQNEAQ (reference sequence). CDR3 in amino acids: CASSQGGEAFF. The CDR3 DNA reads TGTGCCAGCAGCCAAGGGGGAGAAGCTTTCTTT.

In DNA, the CDR3 is TGTGCCAGCAGCTTCCATTCTAGCGGCACCACAGATACGCAGTATTTT. Amino acids: CASSFHSSGTTDTQYF. The gene calls are TRBV7-2 and TRBJ2-3, with TRBD2 matching 7 bases. The CDR3 length is 16 residues. CDR1 and CDR2 from the germline V gene are SGHTA and FQGNSA. The V and J ends lost 3 bases and 2 bases, in that order; junction bases with no gene match: 8. Full variable domain (rest looked up from reference TRBV7-2 and TRBJ2-3): GAGVSQSPSNKVTEKGKDVELRCDPISGHTALYWYRQSLGQGLEFLIYFQGNSAPDKSGLPSDRFSAERTGGSVSTLTIQRTQQEDSAVYLCASSFHSSGTTDTQYFGPGTRLTVL.

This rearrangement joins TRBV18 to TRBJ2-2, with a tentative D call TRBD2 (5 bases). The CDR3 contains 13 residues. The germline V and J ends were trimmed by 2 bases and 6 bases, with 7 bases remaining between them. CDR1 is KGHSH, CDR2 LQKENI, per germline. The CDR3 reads CASSPSGSGELFF. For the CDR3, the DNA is TGTGCCAGCTCACCATCGGGGTCCGGGGAGCTGTTTTTT.